Listed below are T cell receptor beta chains from one sample, sequenced in a study of T-cell reconstitution after alpha-beta-depleted transplantation in children. TCRdb re-called the PCR reads through MiXCR, storing one row per CDR3 protein. The table lists fewer than 550,000 distinct CDR3 sequences, approximately 10% of them singletons. Sequences were derived from PBMCs from the stem cell graft donor, sampled from the stem cell graft. Receptor source: a human donor who donated a stem cell graft to a child with acute myeloid leukemia. CDR3s include the opening cysteine and the closing phenylalanine or tryptophan. Fields, in order: J gene, CDR3 length, D gene, V gene, CDR3 protein. A D gene is named only where the DNA matches it firmly.

j_call: TRBJ2-1
cdr3_length: 14
d_call: TRBD2
v_call: TRBV5-1
cdr3_aa: CASSSPSGDNEQFF

j_call: TRBJ2-1
cdr3_length: 13
d_call: -
v_call: TRBV20-1
cdr3_aa: CSTAAGGYNEQFF

j_call: TRBJ2-3
cdr3_length: 13
d_call: -
v_call: TRBV20-1
cdr3_aa: CSAPHTSTDTQYF

j_call: TRBJ1-1
cdr3_length: 10
d_call: -
v_call: TRBV29-1
cdr3_aa: CSVGEPRVLF

j_call: TRBJ2-3
cdr3_length: 17
d_call: TRBD2
v_call: TRBV12-3/TRBV12-4
cdr3_aa: CASSPRLAEWGTDTQYF

j_call: TRBJ1-1
cdr3_length: 11
d_call: TRBD1
v_call: TRBV29-1
cdr3_aa: CSVSTGAEAFF

j_call: TRBJ2-5
cdr3_length: 14
d_call: TRBD2
v_call: TRBV20-1
cdr3_aa: CSARGLAVQETQYF

j_call: TRBJ2-5
cdr3_length: 12
d_call: -
v_call: TRBV29-1
cdr3_aa: CSVDWDQETQYF

j_call: TRBJ2-3
cdr3_length: 13
d_call: -
v_call: TRBV5-4
cdr3_aa: CASSLYGGDTQYF

j_call: TRBJ2-1
cdr3_length: 15
d_call: TRBD2
v_call: TRBV29-1
cdr3_aa: CSVDFGLASYNEQFF

j_call: TRBJ1-1
cdr3_length: 14
d_call: TRBD1
v_call: TRBV20-1
cdr3_aa: CSARQGGGNTEAFF

j_call: TRBJ2-3
cdr3_length: 15
d_call: -
v_call: TRBV6-5
cdr3_aa: CASSYSTGRADTQYF

j_call: TRBJ1-5
cdr3_length: 15
d_call: -
v_call: TRBV6-2/TRBV6-3
cdr3_aa: CASSPYGVVNQPQHF

j_call: TRBJ2-3
cdr3_length: 16
d_call: TRBD2
v_call: TRBV5-1
cdr3_aa: CASSTPLAGGLDTQYF

j_call: TRBJ2-2
cdr3_length: 16
d_call: -
v_call: TRBV12-5
cdr3_aa: CASGLVEWYDTGELFF

j_call: TRBJ2-1
cdr3_length: 17
d_call: -
v_call: TRBV7-9
cdr3_aa: CASSLLSGREAYNEQFF

j_call: TRBJ2-1
cdr3_length: 18
d_call: TRBD1
v_call: TRBV7-3
cdr3_aa: CASSFVGSGDRGSDEQFF

j_call: TRBJ1-5
cdr3_length: 14
d_call: -
v_call: TRBV12-3/TRBV12-4
cdr3_aa: CASSLGSSDQPQHF

j_call: TRBJ2-5
cdr3_length: 13
d_call: -
v_call: TRBV7-9
cdr3_aa: CASSKRDPETQYF

j_call: TRBJ2-2
cdr3_length: 17
d_call: TRBD2
v_call: TRBV6-5
cdr3_aa: CASSYFGTSLWAGELFF

j_call: TRBJ1-4
cdr3_length: 16
d_call: -
v_call: TRBV20-1
cdr3_aa: CSARDTPGPDNEKLFF

j_call: TRBJ2-1
cdr3_length: 10
d_call: -
v_call: TRBV29-1
cdr3_aa: CSAVYNEQFF

j_call: TRBJ2-1
cdr3_length: 15
d_call: TRBD1
v_call: TRBV12-3/TRBV12-4
cdr3_aa: CASRKSRQGENEQFF

j_call: TRBJ2-1
cdr3_length: 15
d_call: -
v_call: TRBV7-3
cdr3_aa: CASSLSGASYNEQFF

j_call: TRBJ1-2
cdr3_length: 14
d_call: TRBD1
v_call: TRBV2
cdr3_aa: CASPDRDLNYGYTF

j_call: TRBJ2-3
cdr3_length: 14
d_call: TRBD1
v_call: TRBV29-1
cdr3_aa: CSVEPTGVGDTQYF

j_call: TRBJ2-1
cdr3_length: 16
d_call: TRBD2
v_call: TRBV3-1
cdr3_aa: CASSPLAGNTYNEQFF

j_call: TRBJ2-1
cdr3_length: 11
d_call: -
v_call: TRBV29-1
cdr3_aa: CSADYSNEQFF

j_call: TRBJ2-1
cdr3_length: 15
d_call: TRBD1
v_call: TRBV5-1
cdr3_aa: CASSPRQGIYNEQFF

j_call: TRBJ2-7
cdr3_length: 13
d_call: -
v_call: TRBV5-1
cdr3_aa: CASRRGGGYEQYF

j_call: TRBJ1-1
cdr3_length: 15
d_call: -
v_call: TRBV25-1
cdr3_aa: CASRSAGGGYTQAFF

j_call: TRBJ1-6
cdr3_length: 14
d_call: -
v_call: TRBV7-3
cdr3_aa: CASSPTGYNSPLHF

j_call: TRBJ1-5
cdr3_length: 15
d_call: TRBD1
v_call: TRBV12-3/TRBV12-4
cdr3_aa: CASRQQGVSNQPQHF

j_call: TRBJ2-3
cdr3_length: 13
d_call: -
v_call: TRBV7-8
cdr3_aa: CASSYSGTDTQYF

j_call: TRBJ2-6
cdr3_length: 17
d_call: TRBD1
v_call: TRBV7-2
cdr3_aa: CASSLSGTASGANVLTF

j_call: TRBJ1-1
cdr3_length: 15
d_call: TRBD1
v_call: TRBV13
cdr3_aa: CASSSYGTANTEAFF

j_call: TRBJ2-7
cdr3_length: 16
d_call: TRBD1
v_call: TRBV3-1
cdr3_aa: CASSQDQGQGDYEQYF

j_call: TRBJ2-3
cdr3_length: 13
d_call: -
v_call: TRBV7-8
cdr3_aa: CASSLERRDTQYF

j_call: TRBJ2-5
cdr3_length: 14
d_call: TRBD2
v_call: TRBV10-3
cdr3_aa: CATQGGGGGETQYF

j_call: TRBJ2-5
cdr3_length: 15
d_call: -
v_call: TRBV7-6
cdr3_aa: CASSLLGFSEETQYF

j_call: TRBJ2-5
cdr3_length: 14
d_call: -
v_call: TRBV25-1
cdr3_aa: CASSELRTGETQYF

j_call: TRBJ1-1
cdr3_length: 15
d_call: -
v_call: TRBV7-8
cdr3_aa: CASSLASGRGTEAFF

j_call: TRBJ1-1
cdr3_length: 16
d_call: TRBD1
v_call: TRBV12-3/TRBV12-4
cdr3_aa: CASSLPLGTGNTEAFF

j_call: TRBJ1-4
cdr3_length: 15
d_call: TRBD1
v_call: TRBV20-1
cdr3_aa: CSASGNRGRNEKLFF

j_call: TRBJ1-4
cdr3_length: 14
d_call: -
v_call: TRBV6-5
cdr3_aa: CASSYGVSAEKLFF

j_call: TRBJ2-5
cdr3_length: 14
d_call: -
v_call: TRBV7-8
cdr3_aa: CASSLVGARTTQYF

j_call: TRBJ2-5
cdr3_length: 17
d_call: -
v_call: TRBV9
cdr3_aa: CASSEGPGSAGQETQYF

j_call: TRBJ1-5
cdr3_length: 13
d_call: -
v_call: TRBV6-2/TRBV6-3
cdr3_aa: CASRGGWNQPQHF

j_call: TRBJ2-3
cdr3_length: 20
d_call: TRBD2
v_call: TRBV11-1
cdr3_aa: CASSSPEGSGGLEVRDTQYF

j_call: TRBJ2-1
cdr3_length: 16
d_call: -
v_call: TRBV9
cdr3_aa: CASSVGQKDYYDEQFF

j_call: TRBJ2-7
cdr3_length: 19
d_call: TRBD1
v_call: TRBV5-6
cdr3_aa: CASSQEFWRFGQGSYEQYF

j_call: TRBJ1-5
cdr3_length: 15
d_call: -
v_call: TRBV5-6
cdr3_aa: CASSNSRNSNQPQHF

j_call: TRBJ2-1
cdr3_length: 16
d_call: TRBD2
v_call: TRBV12-3/TRBV12-4
cdr3_aa: CASRASGGLHYNEQFF